This T cell receptor beta chain derives from a study of CD4 and CD8 cells across lung adenocarcinoma regions. Localized lung adenocarcinoma, a non-small cell lung cancer, affected the donors. MiXCR was run by TCRdb on the PCR reads, yielding one entry per CDR3 protein. The sample shows approximately 13,000 distinct CDR3 sequences, approximately 50% of them seen only once. This clonotype is deemed medium-sized. CDR3 length: 13 residues. The germline gives CDR1 WNHNN, CDR2 SYGVQD (reference sequence). V lost 11 bases to trimming and J lost 7 bases, with 17 bases between them. The chain is built from TRBV10-1 and TRBJ1-4; TRBD1 is a possible D gene (5 bases). Sequenced material: CD8+ T cells from the center of a lung tumor. The source is a female donor with lung adenocarcinoma. The CD4 and CD8 labels of this study may be unreliable. The CDR3 sequence: CAAVGGEGEKLFF. The DNA for the CDR3 is TGCGCCGCCGTGGGGGGGGAGGGTGAAAAACTGTTTTTT.